These 21 T cell receptor beta chains were all obtained from the same sample, sequenced in a study of T cells of healthy individuals (dated by TCRdb to 2017 to 2018). The library relied on 5' RACE. Sequencing instrument: Illumina MiSeq. TCRdb trimmed the raw reads at Q25, called clones with MiXCR and kept productive beta chains. All rows with the same CDR3 protein become a single entry with the most common DNA and genes. The sample table lists 100,000 or so distinct CDR3 sequences, 17% of them with a count of one. The top ten constitute approximately 5.7% of the sample. The receptors were sampled from a human donor in good health.

The chain employs TRBV11-1 and TRBJ1-1; D is perhaps TRBD1 (5 bases). V gave up 1 base and J gave up 5 bases, with 11 bases separating them. CDR1 SGHAT and CDR2 FQDESV come from the germline V gene (reference sequence). The CDR3 length is 14 residues. The CDR3 DNA sequence: TGTGCCAGCAGCTTAGTTCGGGGGTTGACTGAAGCTTTCTTT. Its translation: CASSLVRGLTEAFF.

The chain links TRBV7-6 to TRBJ2-5, with TRBD1 as a possible D gene (6 bases). The CDR3 sequence is 15 residues long. Trimming shortened V by 0 bases and J by 6 bases, and 14 bases separated the two germline ends. From germline, CDR1 is SGHVS and CDR2 FNYEAQ. In DNA, the CDR3 is TGTGCCAGCAGCTTAGCTGCAGGGGTGGGGCAGACCCAGTACTTC. It specifies CASSLAAGVGQTQYF.

This clonotype showed up just a few times. The chain employs TRBV27 and TRBJ2-2; D possibly corresponds to TRBD2 (6 bases). V dropped 8 bases and J dropped 6 bases, with 13 bases sitting between them. CDR3 length equals 13 residues. Per germline, CDR1 MNHEY and CDR2 SMNVEV (reference sequence). CDR3 sequence: CASGTSNAGELFF. The CDR3 bases are TGTGCCAGCGGCACTAGCAACGCCGGGGAGCTGTTTTTT.

CDR3 protein: CSAREASGATDTQYF. Written as DNA, the CDR3 is TGCAGTGCTAGAGAGGCTAGCGGGGCGACAGATACGCAGTATTTT. V usage is TRBV20-1 and J usage is TRBJ2-3; 9 positions match TRBD2. The J segment lost 3 bases and the V segment lost 0 bases, leaving 4 bases of the junction unmatched. The CDR3 is 15 residues long. The germline V gene encodes CDR1 DFQATT and CDR2 SNEGSKA (reference sequence).

On this clonotype itself: A single base separates this from a much larger clone, so it may be a read error. The chain employs TRBV4-3 and TRBJ2-7, with TRBD1 identical over 11 bases. This CDR3 is built from 16 residues. Germline V CDR1 and CDR2: LGHNA, YSLEER. The V and J ends lost 0 bases and 9 bases, in that order; junction bases with no gene match: 10. In DNA form, the CDR3 reads TGCGCCAGCAGCCAAGATCAGGGGACAGGGGGAACCGGGCAGTACTTC. It specifies CASSQDQGTGGTGQYF.

This clonotype has only a few counts. V gene TRBV2 combines with J gene TRBJ1-6; D ambiguous. The V end was cut by 3 bases, the J end by 7 bases, with 7 bases between. The CDR3 loop spans 13 amino acids. The V gene's germline CDR1 is SNHLY and CDR2 FYNNEI. The CDR3 bases are TGTGCCAGCAGTGAGGGGTGGAATTCACCCCTCCACTTT. Its translation is CASSEGWNSPLHF.

Ten or more counts support this clonotype. This chain uses TRBV24-1 with TRBJ2-1; possibly TRBD2 for D (6 bases). Germline assignment: CDR1 KGHDR and CDR2 SFDVKD. V gave up 6 bases and J gave up 0 bases, with 8 bases separating them. CDR3 length: 14 residues. CDR3 amino acids: CATSRGSSYNEQFF. Here the CDR3 DNA reads TGTGCCACCAGTCGGGGGAGCTCCTACAATGAGCAGTTCTTC.

This clonotype was counted only a few times. The V and J genes are TRBV7-2 and TRBJ2-4, with D maybe TRBD1 (5 bases). Trimming shortened V by 2 bases and J by 5 bases, and 10 bases separated the two germline ends. The CDR3 extends over 14 amino acids. CDR1 and CDR2 (germline): SGHTA, FQGNSA. The CDR3 DNA follows: TGTGCCAGCAGCTTATATACAGGTCAAAACATTCAGTACTTC. It codes for CASSLYTGQNIQYF.

This clonotype came up many times. The gene calls are TRBV20-1 and TRBJ2-7, with D tentatively TRBD2 (6 bases). Germline V gene lookup returns CDR1 DFQATT and CDR2 SNEGSKA (reference sequence). Trimming removed 0 bases at V and 0 bases at J, with 9 bases between. The CDR3 extends over 14 amino acids. Here the CDR3 DNA reads TGCAGTGCTAGAGAGGGGGGTTTCTCCTACGAGCAGTACTTC. It specifies CSAREGGFSYEQYF.

This clonotype came up once. V usage is TRBV10-3 and J usage is TRBJ2-1, with D possibly matching TRBD1 (6 bases). The CDR3 contains 12 residues. Per the germline V gene, CDR1 is ENHRY and CDR2 is SYGVKD. Trimming shortened V by 0 bases and J by 11 bases, and 8 bases separated the two germline ends. The CDR3 nucleotides read TGTGCCATCAGTGAGTCCGGGACAAAGCAGTTCTTC. This encodes CAISESGTKQFF.

This clonotype has only one observation. A much larger clone sits a single nucleotide away, making a read error possible. V usage is TRBV6-1 and J usage is TRBJ2-3, with 7 positions matching TRBD2. Germline CDR1 reads MNHNS; CDR2 reads SASEGT. The CDR3 is made up of 14 amino acids. As DNA, the CDR3 is TGTGTCAGCAGTGAAATGACTAGCTCAGATACGCAGTATTTT. Translating gives CVSSEMTSSDTQYF.

This clonotype was seen more than once but under ten times. The chain employs TRBV12-3 or TRBV12-4 and TRBJ1-5; TRBD1 is a possible D gene (5 bases). CDR3 length equals 12 residues. V was cut by 6 bases and J by 5 bases, with 8 bases left in between. CDR3 DNA: TGTGCCAGCAGCCTAGGGGATCAGCCCCAGCATTTT. Protein product: CASSLGDQPQHF.

V and J are TRBV6-5 and TRBJ2-5; D is possibly TRBD1 (6 bases). Trimming removed 8 bases at V and 5 bases at J, with 18 bases between. The CDR3 covers 14 residues. In germline, CDR1 is MNHEY, CDR2 SVGAGI. The CDR3, as DNA: TGTGCCAGCTATACGCCAGGGGCGCGGGAGACCCAGTACTTC. It is translated as CASYTPGARETQYF.

This chain uses TRBV28 with TRBJ1-1; D unresolved. Germline-derived CDR1 and CDR2 are MDHEN and SYDVKM. V dropped 3 bases and J dropped 1 base, with 12 bases sitting between them. The CDR3 loop spans 15 amino acids. CDR3 coding DNA: TGTGCCAGCAGTTTGGTGCGGCCCCAGAACACTGAAGCTTTCTTT. Encoded protein: CASSLVRPQNTEAFF.

This chain connects TRBV6-5 to TRBJ2-7; perhaps TRBD1 as D (7 bases). This CDR3 region has 12 residues. CDR1 MNHEY and CDR2 SVGAGI come from the germline V gene. V was clipped by 5 bases and J by 3 bases, with 8 bases between them. CDR3 nucleotide sequence: TGTGCCAGCAGTCAGGGGGGCTACGAGCAGTACTTC. Translation: CASSQGGYEQYF.

This chain links TRBV5-1 with TRBJ1-1; perhaps TRBD1 as D (6 bases). Germline lookup yields CDR1 SGHRS and CDR2 YFSETQ. The CDR3 consists of 15 residues. Trimming cost V 0 bases and J 3 bases, with 12 bases left between them. The CDR3 DNA follows: TGCGCCAGCAGCTTGGGCGGGGGCTTAGACACTGAAGCTTTCTTT. Its protein product is CASSLGGGLDTEAFF.

The V call is TRBV9, the J call TRBJ2-7; 13 bases line up with TRBD2. This CDR3 has 15 amino acids. The V and J ends lost 2 bases and 4 bases, in that order; junction bases with no gene match: 3. Germline V gene data show CDR1 as SGDLS and CDR2 as YYNGEE. Written as DNA, the CDR3 is TGTGCCAGCAGCGTTGGACTAGCGGGAGTTTACGAGCAGTACTTC. Its translation is CASSVGLAGVYEQYF.

There are many counts of this clonotype. The chain links TRBV6-2 or TRBV6-3 to TRBJ1-1; D unresolved. Germline V CDR1 and CDR2: MNHEY, SVGEGT. Deletions cut 4 bases from V and 10 bases from J, with 13 bases between. The length of the CDR3 is 12 residues. The CDR3 here is CASSFRTAPAFF. In nucleotides, the CDR3 is TGTGCCAGCAGTTTCAGGACTGCGCCAGCTTTCTTT.

This clonotype was observed a handful of times. The rearrangement uses TRBV18 and TRBJ2-3; D unresolved. The CDR3 length is 12 residues. Germline V gene lookup returns CDR1 KGHSH and CDR2 LQKENI. Trimming cost V 2 bases and J 5 bases, with 5 bases left between them. The CDR3 bases are TGTGCCAGCTCACCAAGAGGAGATACGCAGTATTTT. Encoded protein: CASSPRGDTQYF.

The genes are TRBV20-1 and TRBJ1-1; D ambiguous. The CDR3 extends over 10 amino acids. V was clipped by 0 bases and J by 11 bases, with 7 bases between them. Per the germline V gene, CDR1 is DFQATT and CDR2 is SNEGSKA (reference sequence). CDR3 DNA sequence: TGCAGTGCTAGAGATTATTCGGCTTTCTTT. Its protein is CSARDYSAFF.

This clonotype was observed many times. The chain links TRBV20-1 to TRBJ2-1; D possibly corresponds to TRBD2 (6 bases). The CDR3 is 15 amino acids. Germline V gene data show CDR1 as DFQATT and CDR2 as SNEGSKA (reference sequence). V was clipped by 0 bases and J by 2 bases, with 11 bases between them. The CDR3 DNA follows: TGCAGTGCTAGAGAGGGGAGGACTACCTACAATGAGCAGTTCTTC. It yields the protein CSAREGRTTYNEQFF.